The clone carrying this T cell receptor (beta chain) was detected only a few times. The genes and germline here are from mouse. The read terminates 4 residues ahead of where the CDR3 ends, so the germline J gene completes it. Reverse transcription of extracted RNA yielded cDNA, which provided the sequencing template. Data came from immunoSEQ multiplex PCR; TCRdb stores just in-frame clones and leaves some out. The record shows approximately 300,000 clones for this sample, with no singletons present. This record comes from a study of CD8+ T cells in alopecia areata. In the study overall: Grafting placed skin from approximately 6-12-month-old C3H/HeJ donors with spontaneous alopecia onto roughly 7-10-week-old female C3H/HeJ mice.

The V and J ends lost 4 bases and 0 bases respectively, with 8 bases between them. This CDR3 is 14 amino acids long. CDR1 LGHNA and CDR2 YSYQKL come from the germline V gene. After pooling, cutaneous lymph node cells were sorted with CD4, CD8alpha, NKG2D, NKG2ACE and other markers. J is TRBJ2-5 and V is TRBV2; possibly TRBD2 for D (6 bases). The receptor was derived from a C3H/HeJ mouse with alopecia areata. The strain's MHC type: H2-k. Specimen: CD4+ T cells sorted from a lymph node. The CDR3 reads CASSLLGNQDTQYF. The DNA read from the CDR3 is TGTGCCAGCAGCCTCCTGGGGAACCAAGAC.